This is a list of T cell receptor beta chains from one sample in a study of blood T cells in healthy people across ages. Each CDR3 protein gets one entry after TCRdb re-called the 5' RACE reads with MiXCR. Found here are over 600,000 distinct CDR3 sequences, 40% to 45% of them singletons; the top ten hold 30%. Sequenced material: blood. The source of these receptors is a man older than 75 in good health. The CDR3 runs from the conserved cysteine through the conserved F or W. D genes are given only for firm matches. Rows give clone size only sometimes, using once, few, many, or a class for an expanded clone.

>TRBJ2-1|few|TRBV5-1|NA
CASSLEGWGTYNEQFF
TGCGCCAGCAGCTTGGAAGGGTGGGGGACCTACAATGAGCAGTTCTTC
>TRBJ2-3|once|TRBV4-3|TRBD2
CASSQIAGHTDTQYF
TGCGCCAGCAGCCAAATAGCGGGGCACACAGATACGCAGTATTTT
>TRBJ1-1|few|TRBV29-1|NA
CSVERTEAFF
TGCAGCGTTGAAAGGACTGAAGCTTTCTTT
>TRBJ2-1|NA|TRBV20-1|NA
CSAVRGGIDEQFF
TGCAGTGCTGTACGGGGTGGGATCGATGAGCAGTTCTTC
>TRBJ2-5|NA|TRBV5-1|TRBD1
CASSLAGTGAHNEQYF
TGCGCCAGCAGCTTGGCCGGGACAGGGGCACACAATGAGCAGTACTTC
>TRBJ1-2|NA|TRBV13|NA
CASRVGGKRGYTF
TGTGCCAGCAGGGTTGGGGGGAAGCGTGGCTACACCTTC
>TRBJ1-4|few|TRBV2|NA
CASREISGNEKLFF
TGTGCCAGCAGAGAGATATCAGGGAATGAAAAACTGTTTTTT
>TRBJ2-7|few|TRBV4-3|NA
CASSQVRSLAARGDEQYF
TGCGCCAGCAGCCAAGTGAGGAGTTTGGCGGCACGCGGCGACGAGCAGTACTTC
>TRBJ2-1|NA|TRBV20-1|NA
CSASRRGGTEQFF
TGCAGTGCTAGTAGGAGGGGCGGCACTGAGCAGTTCTTC
>TRBJ2-5|NA|TRBV18|NA
CASSPSRQETQYF
TGTGCCAGTAGTCCTAGCCGCCAAGAGACCCAGTACTTC
>TRBJ2-7|few|TRBV6-2/TRBV6-3|NA
CASTTGLASYEQYF
TGTGCCAGCACCACCGGGCTAGCTTCCTACGAGCAGTACTTC
>TRBJ2-2|few|TRBV6-2/TRBV6-3|NA
CASSWTGTDVGELFF
TGTGCCAGCAGTTGGACCGGGACGGACGTCGGGGAGCTGTTTTTT
>TRBJ2-7|NA|TRBV6-2/TRBV6-3|NA
CASKTDRHQEYF
TGTGCCAGCAAAACAGACAGACACCAAGAGTACTTC
>TRBJ2-7|NA|TRBV10-3|TRBD1
CAITEDRGSDEQYF
TGTGCCATCACCGAGGACAGGGGAAGCGACGAGCAGTACTTC
>TRBJ2-1|NA|TRBV11-2|NA
CASSRGGSGVANNEQFF
TGTGCCAGCAGCCGTGGGGGGAGTGGGGTAGCCAACAATGAGCAGTTCTTC
>TRBJ1-2|NA|TRBV27|NA
CASRPAGANYGYTF
TGTGCCAGCAGACCCGCAGGGGCGAACTATGGCTACACCTTC
>TRBJ1-2|many|TRBV28|NA
CASSSAESWGGYTF
TGTGCCAGCAGTTCCGCCGAGTCCTGGGGGGGCTACACCTTC
>TRBJ2-3|NA|TRBV12-3/TRBV12-4|TRBD2
CASSSGTSGNIYTQYF
TGTGCCAGCAGTTCAGGGACTAGCGGGAATATATATACGCAGTATTTT
>TRBJ1-1|NA|TRBV6-1|NA
CASSRDPGAMNTEAFF
TGTGCCAGCAGTCGGGACCCTGGGGCGATGAACACTGAAGCTTTCTTT
>TRBJ1-2|few|TRBV6-6|NA
CASSYSGSGGYTF
TGTGCCAGCAGTTACTCGGGAAGCGGTGGCTACACCTTC
>TRBJ1-2|NA|TRBV7-9|NA
CASSSRRAASSGYGYTF
TGTGCCAGCAGCTCCCGGAGGGCGGCCTCGTCGGGGTATGGCTACACCTTC
>TRBJ1-1|NA|TRBV28|NA
CASSLNREVEAFF
TGTGCCAGCAGTTTAAACAGGGAAGTGGAAGCTTTCTTT
>TRBJ2-6|few|TRBV6-6|NA
CASRPVAAPGANVLTF
TGTGCCAGCAGGCCCGTCGCAGCTCCTGGGGCCAACGTCCTGACTTTC
>TRBJ2-7|few|TRBV5-1|NA
CASSPGGVSSYEQYF
TGCGCCAGCAGCCCCGGTGGCGTCAGCTCCTACGAGCAGTACTTC
>TRBJ1-1|NA|TRBV10-3|TRBD1
CAIWTGQNTEAFF
TGTGCCATATGGACAGGGCAAAACACTGAAGCTTTCTTT
>TRBJ1-1|NA|TRBV5-6|NA
CASSLERGSAFF
TGTGCCAGCAGCTTGGAGAGGGGGTCGGCTTTCTTT
>TRBJ2-7|few|TRBV7-2|NA
CASSLVMAYEQYF
TGTGCCAGCAGCTTAGTAATGGCCTACGAGCAGTACTTC
>TRBJ2-1|few|TRBV25-1|NA
CASEGGASYNEQFF
TGTGCCAGCGAGGGGGGGGCCTCGTACAATGAGCAGTTCTTC
>TRBJ2-7|many|TRBV7-2|TRBD2
CASSPSGTFRGEQYF
TGTGCCAGCAGCCCCAGCGGGACTTTTCGGGGAGAGCAGTACTTC